This TCR beta chain was observed in a study of blood T cell repertoires in COVID-19. In the study overall: COVID-19 samples, acute and convalescent, were from the United States, Italy and Spain. Sources were T cells, B-cell-depleted T cells, or PBMCs; the material itself was cDNA or gDNA.

This clone was picked up a small number of times. Measured with immunoSEQ multiplex PCR; TCRdb has only the in-frame clones, and not every one. The sample carries roughly 120,000 clones, under 80% recorded once. The CDR3 is made up of 14 amino acids. J gave up 6 bases and V 3 bases, and 7 bases lay outside the gene matches. Germline CDR1 DFQATT, CDR2 SNEGSKA (reference sequence). Sample: peripheral blood. This chain joins TRBV20-1 and TRBJ1-5; 8 positions match TRBD1. This clonotype was sampled from a man in his forties or fifties with acute or convalescent COVID-19. The CDR3 reads CSASTGGVLQPQHF. In DNA, the CDR3 is TGCAGTGCTAGTACAGGGGGTGTTCTTCAGCCCCAGCATTTT.